This TCR beta chain appears in the sequencing data of a study of blood T cells in healthy people across ages. As for this clonotype: Its antigen is as yet unknown.

The CDR3 covers 12 residues. The germline V and J ends were trimmed by 2 bases and 12 bases, with 13 bases remaining between them. Primed by a sample-barcoded 5' primer and a J-beta primer mix, a second PCR proceeded for about 6 to 12 cycles. From the 5' RACE reads, TCRdb called clonotypes with MiXCR, one entry per CDR3 protein. The sample records around 1,900,000 distinct CDR3 sequences, roughly 43% being singletons. The people who gave samples were healthy Caucasians from Russia, aged roughly 6 to 90. Findings and caveats of the study: The study found TCR beta diversity correlated strongly with naive T cell percentage.

V gene TRBV12-3 or TRBV12-4 combines with J gene TRBJ1-2, with D uncertain. The TCR was taken from a human donor in good health. Sequenced material: blood. CDR3 coding DNA: TGTGCCAGCAGTTTAACGCTTAGGGATCACACCTTC. It encodes CASSLTLRDHTF.